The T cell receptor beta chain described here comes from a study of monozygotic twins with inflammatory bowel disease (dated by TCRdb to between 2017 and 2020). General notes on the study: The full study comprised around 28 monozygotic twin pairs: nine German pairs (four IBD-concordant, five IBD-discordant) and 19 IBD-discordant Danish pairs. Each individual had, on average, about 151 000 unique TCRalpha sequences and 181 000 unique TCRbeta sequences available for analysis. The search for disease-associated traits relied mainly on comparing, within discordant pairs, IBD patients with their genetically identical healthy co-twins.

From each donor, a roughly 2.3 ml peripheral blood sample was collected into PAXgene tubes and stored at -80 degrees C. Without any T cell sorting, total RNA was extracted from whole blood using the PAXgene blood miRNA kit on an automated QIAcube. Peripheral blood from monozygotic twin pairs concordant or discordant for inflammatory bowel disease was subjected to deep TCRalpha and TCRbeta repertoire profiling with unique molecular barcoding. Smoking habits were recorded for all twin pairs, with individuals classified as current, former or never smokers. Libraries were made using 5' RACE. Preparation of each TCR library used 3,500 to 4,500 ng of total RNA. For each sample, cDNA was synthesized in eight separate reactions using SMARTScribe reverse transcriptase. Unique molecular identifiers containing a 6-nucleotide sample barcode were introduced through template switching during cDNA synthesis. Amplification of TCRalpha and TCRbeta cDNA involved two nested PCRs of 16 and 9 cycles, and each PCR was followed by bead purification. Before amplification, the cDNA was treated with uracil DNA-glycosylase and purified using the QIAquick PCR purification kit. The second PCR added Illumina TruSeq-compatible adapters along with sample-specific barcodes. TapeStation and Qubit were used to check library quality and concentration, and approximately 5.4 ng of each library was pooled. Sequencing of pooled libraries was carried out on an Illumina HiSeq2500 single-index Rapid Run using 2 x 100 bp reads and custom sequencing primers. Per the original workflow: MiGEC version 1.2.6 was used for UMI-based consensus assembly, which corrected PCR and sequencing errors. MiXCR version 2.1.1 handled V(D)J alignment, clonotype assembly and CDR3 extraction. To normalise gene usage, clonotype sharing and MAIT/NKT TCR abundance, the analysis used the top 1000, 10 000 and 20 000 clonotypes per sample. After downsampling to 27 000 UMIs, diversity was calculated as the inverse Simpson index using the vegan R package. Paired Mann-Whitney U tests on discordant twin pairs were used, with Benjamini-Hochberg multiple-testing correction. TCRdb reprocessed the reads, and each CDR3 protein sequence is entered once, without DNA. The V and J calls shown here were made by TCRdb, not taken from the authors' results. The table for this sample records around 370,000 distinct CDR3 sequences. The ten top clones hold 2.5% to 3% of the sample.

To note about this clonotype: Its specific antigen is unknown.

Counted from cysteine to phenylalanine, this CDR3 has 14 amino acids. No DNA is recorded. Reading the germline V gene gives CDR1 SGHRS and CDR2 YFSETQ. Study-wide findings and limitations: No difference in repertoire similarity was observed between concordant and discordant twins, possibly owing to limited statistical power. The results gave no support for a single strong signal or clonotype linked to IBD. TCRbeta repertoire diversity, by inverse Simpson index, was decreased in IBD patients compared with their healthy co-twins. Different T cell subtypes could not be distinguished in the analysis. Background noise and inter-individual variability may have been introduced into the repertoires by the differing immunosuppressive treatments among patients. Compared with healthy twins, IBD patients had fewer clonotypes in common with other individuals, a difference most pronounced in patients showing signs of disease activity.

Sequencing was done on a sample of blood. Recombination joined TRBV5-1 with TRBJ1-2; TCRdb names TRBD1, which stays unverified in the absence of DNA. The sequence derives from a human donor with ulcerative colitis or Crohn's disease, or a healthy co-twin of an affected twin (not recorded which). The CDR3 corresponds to CASSLGGTNYGYTF. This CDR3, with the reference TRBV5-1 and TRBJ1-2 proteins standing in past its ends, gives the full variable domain KAGVTQTPRYLIKTRGQQVTLSCSPISGHRSVSWYQQTPGQGLQFLFEYFSETQRNKGNFPGRFSGRQFSNSRSEMNVSTLELGDSALYLCASSLGGTNYGYTFGSGTRLTVV.